The entry below describes one T cell receptor (beta chain). Produced via immunoSEQ multiplex PCR; TCRdb's table is partial and in-frame only. The sample has approximately 210,000 clones; roughly 86% are singletons. V lost 8 bases and J lost 1; bases outside the gene matches: 8. Germline CDR1 is SNHLY and CDR2 is FYNNEI. There are 16 residues in the CDR3. The data were taken from a study of blood T cell repertoires in COVID-19. Study information: PBMCs, B-cell-depleted T cells, or T cells were the source of the cDNA or gDNA that made up the material.

The rearrangement uses TRBV2 and TRBJ2-1; 10 nucleotides match TRBD2. Sequencing was carried out using peripheral blood. The TCR originated in a woman aged 70-85 years with active or convalescent COVID-19. CDR3 protein: CASGASGRGSYNEQFF. Here the CDR3 DNA reads TGTGCCAGCGGGGCTAGCGGGAGAGGGTCCTACAATGAGCAGTTCTTC.